The 13 T cell receptor beta chains in this list originate from one sample, sequenced in a study of CD8+CD57+ T cells in acquired aplastic anemia. Profiles of TCR beta VDJ and CDR3 were generated from a genomic DNA template. MiXCR, run by TCRdb on the reads, gives a single entry per CDR3 protein. The sample records about 190,000 distinct CDR3 sequences, about half being singletons. The specimen was sorted CD4+, CD8+, or CD8+CD57+ T cells (not recorded which) from PBMCs. The receptor source for this set is a human donor in good health, serving as a control.

The chain combines TRBV18 with TRBJ1-5; D is unclear. Germline loops: CDR1 KGHSH, CDR2 LQKENI. V was pared by 3 bases and J by 14 bases, with 8 bases between. The CDR3 sequence is 10 residues long. The CDR3 loop is CASSPGYEHF. CDR3 nucleotide sequence: TGTGCCAGCTCACCCGGGTACGAGCATTTT.

This clonotype was seen ten or more times. The J gene is TRBJ1-2, the V gene TRBV7-8; 8 positions agree with TRBD1. The CDR3 has 17 residues. Germline CDR1 SGHVS, CDR2 FQNEAQ. Trimming cost V 2 bases and J 0 bases; bases outside gene matches: 8. This chain's CDR3 is CASSLSDRVSPNYGYTF. DNA of the CDR3: TGTGCCAGCAGCTTATCGGACAGGGTCTCTCCTAACTATGGCTACACCTTC.

This clonotype was seen repeatedly, ten times or more. The V call is TRBV28, the J call TRBJ1-2, with D uncertain. Germline CDR1 reads MDHEN; CDR2 reads SYDVKM. The CDR3 covers 16 residues. Deletions cut 3 bases from V and 4 bases from J, with 18 bases between. The CDR3 DNA sequence: TGTGCCAGCAGTTTGAGGGATAGTGGAAGAATCTATGGCTACACCTTC. Its translation: CASSLRDSGRIYGYTF.

This clonotype occurred many times. This chain connects TRBV9 to TRBJ1-2; 10 bases align to TRBD1. Germline CDR1 and CDR2: SGDLS and YYNGEE. The J segment lost 1 base and the V segment lost 2 bases, leaving 5 bases of the junction unmatched. The length of the CDR3 is 16 residues. In DNA, the CDR3 is TGTGCCAGCAGCGTGGGACAGGGGCTTCTTAACTATGGCTACACCTTC. As protein: CASSVGQGLLNYGYTF. Full variable domain (missing parts from reference TRBV9 and TRBJ1-2): DSGVTQTPKHLITATGQRVTLRCSPRSGDLSVYWYQQSLDQGLQFLIQYYNGEERAKGNILERFSAQQFPDLHSELNLSSLELGDSALYFCASSVGQGLLNYGYTFGSGTRLTVV.

Comment on this clonotype: Sequence at one end of the junction differs from germline and may be a read error. The chain recombines TRBV7-8 with TRBJ2-1; tentative D call: TRBD1 (6 bases). The CDR3 contains 16 residues. Germline V gene data show CDR1 as SGHVS and CDR2 as FQNEAQ. The CDR3 is CAGSLGVQGIYNEQFF. In nucleotides, the CDR3 is TGTGCCGGCAGCTTAGGGGTTCAGGGGATTTACAATGAGCAGTTCTTC.

This clonotype was observed a single time. A read error may account for a junction end that differs from germline. CDR3 sequence (DNA): TGCGCCAGAAGCTTGTGGGGCATGAACACTGAAGCTTTCTTT. Its protein product is CARSLWGMNTEAFF. This chain joins TRBV5-1 and TRBJ1-1; possibly TRBD1 for D (5 bases). Germline CDR1 SGHRS, CDR2 YFSETQ. The CDR3 consists of 14 residues. The complete variable domain, with remaining parts taken from reference TRBV5-1 and TRBJ1-1, reads KAGVTQTPRYLIKTRGQQVTLSCSPISGHRSVSWYQQTPGQGLQFLFEYFSETQRNKGNFPGRFSGRQFSNSRSEMNVSTLELGDSALYLCARSLWGMNTEAFFGQGTRLTVV.

The chain joins TRBV7-9 to TRBJ2-7; 8 nucleotides line up with TRBD1. Germline values: CDR1 SEHNR, CDR2 FQNEAQ (reference sequence). The CDR3 is 13 residues long. Trimming at V came to 4 bases and at J to 6 bases, leaving 5 bases not matched to a gene. CDR3 protein: CASSSGQVREQYF. The CDR3 DNA sequence: TGTGCCAGCAGCTCGGGACAGGTGCGCGAGCAGTACTTC.

Worth noting for this clonotype: This may come from a read error, since a much larger clone is one base off. The chain recombines TRBV6-5 with TRBJ1-2; no definite D call. The CDR3 is made up of 15 amino acids. Germline values: CDR1 MNHEY, CDR2 SVGAGI. CDR3 in amino acids: CASSYSPGNNYGYAF. Written as DNA, the CDR3 is TGTGCCAGCAGTTACTCGCCCGGGAACAACTATGGCTACGCCTTC.

In its sample, this clonotype was seen a few times. In DNA form, the CDR3 reads TGTGCCAGCAGTCGAGTAGGGTTCCGGGGGGTTAATCAGCCCCAGCATTTT. Its protein is CASSRVGFRGVNQPQHF. The chain uses TRBV28 and TRBJ1-5, with D perhaps TRBD1 (5 bases). CDR1 is MDHEN and CDR2 is SYDVKM in the germline V gene. V was cut by 5 bases and J by 4 bases, with 21 bases left in between. The CDR3 has 17 residues.

There are many counts of this clonotype. CDR3 loop: CSAPTPNTEAFF. DNA of the CDR3: TGCAGTGCTCCCACTCCGAACACTGAAGCTTTCTTT. The chain uses TRBV20-1 and TRBJ1-1; no clear D gene. The CDR3 loop spans 12 amino acids. Trimming cost V 5 bases and J 1 base, with 8 bases left between them. CDR1 DFQATT and CDR2 SNEGSKA come from the germline V gene (reference sequence).

The V call is TRBV5-1, the J call TRBJ1-2; 8 bases match TRBD1. J was trimmed by 7 bases and V by 4 bases; bases with no gene match: 3. CDR3 length: 12 amino acids. Per germline, CDR1 SGHRS and CDR2 YFSETQ. The DNA of the CDR3 is TGCGCCAGCAGCGGACAGGGAGGTGGCTACACCTTC. Amino acids: CASSGQGGGYTF.

This clonotype was found once. This chain links TRBV15 with TRBJ2-4; possibly TRBD1 or TRBD2 for D (6 bases each). Trimming cost V 5 bases and J 9 bases, with 23 bases left between them. The CDR3 sequence is 16 residues long. CDR1 and CDR2 (germline): LNHNV, YYDKDF (reference sequence). The CDR3 is CATSGTSGAGYGIQYF. The CDR3 DNA reads TGTGCCACCAGCGGTACGTCGGGGGCGGGGTACGGCATTCAGTACTTC.

The chain recombines TRBV25-1 with TRBJ1-4; D remains ambiguous. Germline V gives CDR1 MGHDK, CDR2 SYGVNS. The V gene lost 4 bases and the J gene lost 0 bases, with 6 bases spanning the gap. The CDR3 contains 14 residues. Here the CDR3 DNA reads TGTGCCAGCAGTGGCAGCGCAACTAATGAAAAACTGTTTTTT. Encoded protein: CASSGSATNEKLFF.